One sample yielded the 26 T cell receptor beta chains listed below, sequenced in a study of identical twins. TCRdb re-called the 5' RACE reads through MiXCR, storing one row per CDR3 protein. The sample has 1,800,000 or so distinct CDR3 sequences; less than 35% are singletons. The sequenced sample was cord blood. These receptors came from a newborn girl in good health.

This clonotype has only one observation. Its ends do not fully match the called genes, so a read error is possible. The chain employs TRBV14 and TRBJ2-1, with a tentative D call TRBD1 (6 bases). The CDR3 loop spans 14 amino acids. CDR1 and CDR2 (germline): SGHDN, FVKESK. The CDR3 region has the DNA TGTGCCAGCAGCCAAGATAGAAGGGACAATGGGCAGTTCTTC. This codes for CASSQDRRDNGQFF.

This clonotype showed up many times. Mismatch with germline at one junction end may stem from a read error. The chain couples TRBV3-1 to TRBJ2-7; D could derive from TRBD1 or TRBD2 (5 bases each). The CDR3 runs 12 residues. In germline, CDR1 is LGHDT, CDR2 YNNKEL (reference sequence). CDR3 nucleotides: TGTGCCAGCGGGGACGTCGCCTATGAGCAGTACTTC. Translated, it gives CASGDVAYEQYF.

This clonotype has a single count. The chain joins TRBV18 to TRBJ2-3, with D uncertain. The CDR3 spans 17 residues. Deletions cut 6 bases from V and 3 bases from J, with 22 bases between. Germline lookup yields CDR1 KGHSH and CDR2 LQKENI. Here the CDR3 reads CASSPAPPLVLTDTQYF. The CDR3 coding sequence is TGTGCCAGCTCCCCAGCTCCACCTCTGGTCTTGACAGATACGCAGTATTTT. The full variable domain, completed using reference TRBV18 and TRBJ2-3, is NAGVMQNPRHLVRRRGQEARLRCSPMKGHSHVYWYRQLPEEGLKFMVYLQKENIIDESGMPKERFSAEFPKEGPSILRIQQVVRGDSAAYFCASSPAPPLVLTDTQYFGPGTRLTVL.

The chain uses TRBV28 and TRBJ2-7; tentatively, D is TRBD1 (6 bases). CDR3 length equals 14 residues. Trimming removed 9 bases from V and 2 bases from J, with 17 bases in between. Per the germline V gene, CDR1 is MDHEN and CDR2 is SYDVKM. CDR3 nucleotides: TGTGCCAGTACGAAATTTGGACAGCCCTACGAGCAGTACTTC. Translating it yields CASTKFGQPYEQYF. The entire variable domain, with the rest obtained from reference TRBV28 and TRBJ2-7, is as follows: DVKVTQSSRYLVKRTGEKVFLECVQDMDHENMFWYRQDPGLGLRLIYFSYDVKMKEKGDIPEGYSVSREKKERFSLILESASTNQTSMYLCASTKFGQPYEQYFGPGTRLTVT.

The CDR3 spells CASSTGRQGPGNGYTF. In DNA form, the CDR3 reads TGTGCCAGCAGTACGGGTAGACAGGGTCCAGGGAATGGCTACACCTTC. The V gene is TRBV6-6, the J gene TRBJ1-2; TRBD1 matches at 7 bases. This CDR3 has 16 residues. V shed 5 bases, J shed 6 bases, and the junction held 15 bases outside the gene matches. Germline CDR1 and CDR2: MNHNY and SVGAGI (reference sequence).

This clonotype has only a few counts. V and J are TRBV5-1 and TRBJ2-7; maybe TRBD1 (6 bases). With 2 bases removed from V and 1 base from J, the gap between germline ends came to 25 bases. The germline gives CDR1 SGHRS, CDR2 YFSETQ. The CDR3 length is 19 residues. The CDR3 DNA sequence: TGCGCCAGCAGCTTTCAACCCCCTATCGCCGGGACACTATCCTACGAGCAGTACTTC. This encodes CASSFQPPIAGTLSYEQYF.

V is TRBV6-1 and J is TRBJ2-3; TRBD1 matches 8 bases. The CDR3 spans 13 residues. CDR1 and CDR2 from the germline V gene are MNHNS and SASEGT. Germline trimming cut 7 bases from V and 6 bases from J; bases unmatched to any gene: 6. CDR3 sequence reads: CASTKDRADTQYF. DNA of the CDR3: TGTGCCAGCACGAAGGACAGGGCGGATACGCAGTATTTT.

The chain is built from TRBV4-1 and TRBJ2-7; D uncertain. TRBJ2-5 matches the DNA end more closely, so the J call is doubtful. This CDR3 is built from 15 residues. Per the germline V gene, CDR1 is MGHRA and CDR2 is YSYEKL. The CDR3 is CASSRLVETGETQYF. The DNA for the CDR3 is TGCGCCAGCAGCCGCTTGGTAGAGACCGGGGAGACCCAGTACTTC.

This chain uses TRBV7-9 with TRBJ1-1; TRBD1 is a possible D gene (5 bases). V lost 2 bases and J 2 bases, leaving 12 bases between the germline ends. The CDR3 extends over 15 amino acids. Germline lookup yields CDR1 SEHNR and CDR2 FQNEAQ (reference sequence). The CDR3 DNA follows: TGTGCCAGCAGCTTACGGGGTGGGGGAAACACTGAAGCTTTCTTT. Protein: CASSLRGGGNTEAFF. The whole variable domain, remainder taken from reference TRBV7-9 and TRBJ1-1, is DTGVSQNPRHKITKRGQNVTFRCDPISEHNRLYWYRQTLGQGPEFLTYFQNEAQLEKSRLLSDRFSAERPKGSFSTLEIQRTEQGDSAMYLCASSLRGGGNTEAFFGQGTRLTVV.

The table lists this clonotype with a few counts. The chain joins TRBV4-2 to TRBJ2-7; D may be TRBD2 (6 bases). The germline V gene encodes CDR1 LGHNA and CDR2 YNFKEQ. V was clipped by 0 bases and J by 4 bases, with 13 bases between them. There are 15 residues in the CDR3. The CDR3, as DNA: TGTGCCAGCAGCCAAGATAGGGAGGAAGGGTACGAGCAGTACTTC. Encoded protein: CASSQDREEGYEQYF.

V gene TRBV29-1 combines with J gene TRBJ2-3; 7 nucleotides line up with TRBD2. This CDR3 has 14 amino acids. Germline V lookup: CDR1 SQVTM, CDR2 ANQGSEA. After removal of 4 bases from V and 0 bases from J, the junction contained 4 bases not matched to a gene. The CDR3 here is CSVGGRASTDTQYF. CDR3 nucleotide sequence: TGCAGCGTTGGGGGGAGGGCGAGCACAGATACGCAGTATTTT.

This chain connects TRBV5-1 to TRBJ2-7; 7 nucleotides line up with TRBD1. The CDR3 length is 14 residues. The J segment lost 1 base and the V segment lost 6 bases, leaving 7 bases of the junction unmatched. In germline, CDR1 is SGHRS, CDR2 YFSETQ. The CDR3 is CASTGVTGSYEQYF. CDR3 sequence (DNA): TGCGCCAGCACTGGGGTGACAGGGTCCTACGAGCAGTACTTC.

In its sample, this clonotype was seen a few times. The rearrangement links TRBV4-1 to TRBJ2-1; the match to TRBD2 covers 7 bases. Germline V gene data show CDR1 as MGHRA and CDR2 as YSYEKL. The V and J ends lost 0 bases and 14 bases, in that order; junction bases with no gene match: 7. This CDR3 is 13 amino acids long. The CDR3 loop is CASSQEASGWEFF. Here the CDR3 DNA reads TGCGCCAGCAGCCAAGAGGCTAGCGGATGGGAGTTCTTC.

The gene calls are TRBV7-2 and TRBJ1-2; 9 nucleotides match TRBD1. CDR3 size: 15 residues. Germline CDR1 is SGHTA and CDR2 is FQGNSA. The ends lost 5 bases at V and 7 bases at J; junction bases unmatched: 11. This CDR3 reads CASSQADRGRCGYTF. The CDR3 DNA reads TGTGCCAGCAGCCAAGCGGACAGGGGACGGTGTGGCTACACCTTC.

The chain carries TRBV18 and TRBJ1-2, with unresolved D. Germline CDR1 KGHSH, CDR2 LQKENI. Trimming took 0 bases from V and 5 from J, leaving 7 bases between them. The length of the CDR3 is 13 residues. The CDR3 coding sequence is TGTGCCAGCTCACCACCGGCAGAATATGGCTACACCTTC. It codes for CASSPPAEYGYTF.

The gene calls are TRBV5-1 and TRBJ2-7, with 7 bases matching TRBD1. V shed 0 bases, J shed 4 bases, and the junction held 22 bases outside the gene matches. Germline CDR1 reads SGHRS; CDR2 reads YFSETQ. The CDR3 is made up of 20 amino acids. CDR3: CASSLGSTVWTGTASYEQYF. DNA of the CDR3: TGCGCCAGCAGCTTGGGGTCGACCGTCTGGACAGGTACCGCCTCATACGAGCAGTACTTC.

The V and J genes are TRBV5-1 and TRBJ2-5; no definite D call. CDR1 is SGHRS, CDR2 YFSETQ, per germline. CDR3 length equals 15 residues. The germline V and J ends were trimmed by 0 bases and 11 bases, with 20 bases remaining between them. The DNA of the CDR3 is TGCGCCAGCAGCTTGGAAGGCATCTCCTACAATGAGCAGTACTTC. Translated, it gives CASSLEGISYNEQYF.

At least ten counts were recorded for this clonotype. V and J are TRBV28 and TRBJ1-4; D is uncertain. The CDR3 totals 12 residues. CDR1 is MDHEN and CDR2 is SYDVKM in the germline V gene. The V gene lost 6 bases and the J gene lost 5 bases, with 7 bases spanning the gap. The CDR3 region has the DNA TGTGCCAGCAGCCTCTCGAATGAAAAACTGTTTTTT. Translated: CASSLSNEKLFF.

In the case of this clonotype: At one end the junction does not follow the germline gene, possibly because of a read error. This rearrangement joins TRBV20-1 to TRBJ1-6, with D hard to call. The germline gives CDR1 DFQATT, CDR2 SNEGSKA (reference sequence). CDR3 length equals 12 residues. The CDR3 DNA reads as TGCAGTGCTAGTGACCGCGATTCACCCCCCCACTTT. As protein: CSASDRDSPPHF.

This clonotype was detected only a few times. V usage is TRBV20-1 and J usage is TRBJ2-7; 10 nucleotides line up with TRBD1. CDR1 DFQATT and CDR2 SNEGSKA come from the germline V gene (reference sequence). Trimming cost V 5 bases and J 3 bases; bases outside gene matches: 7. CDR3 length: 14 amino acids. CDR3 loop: CSAGGDRGFYEQYF. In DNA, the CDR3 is TGCAGTGCTGGTGGGGACAGGGGATTCTACGAGCAGTACTTC.

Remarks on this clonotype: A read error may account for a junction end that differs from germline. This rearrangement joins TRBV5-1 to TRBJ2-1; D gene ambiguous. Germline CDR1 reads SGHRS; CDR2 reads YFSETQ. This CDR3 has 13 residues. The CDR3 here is CASSLEIANEQCF. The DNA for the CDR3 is TGCGCCAGCAGCTTGGAAATCGCCAATGAGCAGTGCTTC.

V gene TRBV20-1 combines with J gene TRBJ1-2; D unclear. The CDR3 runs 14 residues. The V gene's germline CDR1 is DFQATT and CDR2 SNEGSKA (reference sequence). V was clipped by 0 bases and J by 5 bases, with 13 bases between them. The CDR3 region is CSARDLWTVYGYTF. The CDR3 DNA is TGCAGTGCTAGAGATCTATGGACGGTTTATGGCTACACCTTC.

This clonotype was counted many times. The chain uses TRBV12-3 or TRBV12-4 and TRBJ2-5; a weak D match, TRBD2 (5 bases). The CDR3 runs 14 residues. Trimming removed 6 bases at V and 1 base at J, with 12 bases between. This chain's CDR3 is CASSPGISQETQYF. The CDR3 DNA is TGTGCCAGCAGCCCCGGGATTTCCCAAGAGACCCAGTACTTC.

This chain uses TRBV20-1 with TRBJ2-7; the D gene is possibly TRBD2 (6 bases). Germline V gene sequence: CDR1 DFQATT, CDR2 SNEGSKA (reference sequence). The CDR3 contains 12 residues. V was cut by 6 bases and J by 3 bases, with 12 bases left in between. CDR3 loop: CSAPRLDYEQYF. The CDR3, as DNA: TGCAGTGCGCCCCGACTAGACTACGAGCAGTACTTC.

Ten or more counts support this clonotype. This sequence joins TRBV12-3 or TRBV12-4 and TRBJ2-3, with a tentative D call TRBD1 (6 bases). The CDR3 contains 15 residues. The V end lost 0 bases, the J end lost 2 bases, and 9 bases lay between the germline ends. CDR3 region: CASSLARTVTDTQYF. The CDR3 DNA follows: TGTGCCAGCAGTTTAGCGAGGACAGTCACAGATACGCAGTATTTT.

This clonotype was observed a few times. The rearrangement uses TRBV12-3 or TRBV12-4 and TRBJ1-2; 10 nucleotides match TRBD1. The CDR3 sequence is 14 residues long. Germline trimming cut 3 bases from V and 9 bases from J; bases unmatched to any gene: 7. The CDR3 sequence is CASSFTGQGSSYTF. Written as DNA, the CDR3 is TGTGCCAGCAGTTTTACGGGACAGGGGAGCAGCTACACCTTC.